The clone carrying this T cell receptor beta chain was seen ten or more times. The antigen remains undetermined. The CDR3 is made up of 11 amino acids. Germline V gene lookup returns CDR1 MNHEY and CDR2 SMNVEV (reference sequence). Trimming took off 6 bases at V and 5 bases at J, with 7 bases between the two ends. This record comes from a study of T cell repertoires in cytomegalovirus infection. Study overall: It can be stated that public TCR beta signatures indicated CMV infection as well as a matching HLA type. The study, taken as a whole, reports: Clonotype analysis showed dominance of the ex vivo response by HLA-C-restricted CMV-specific TCR beta clonotypes. Individuals carrying CMV plus the relevant HLA were identified by cumulative frequency of public TCR beta families.

TCRdb redid the calling of the reads with MiXCR, one entry per CDR3 protein. In the table there are under 850,000 distinct CDR3 sequences, about a third of which are singletons. The source is a human donor in good health (CMV status not recorded). Some clones in this sample may be carry-over from other donors' samples. V is TRBV27 and J is TRBJ2-5, with D tentatively TRBD2 (5 bases). Material for sequencing was PBMCs. In DNA form, the CDR3 reads TGTGCCAGCAGCTCGGGGGAGACCCAGTACTTC. Translated, it gives CASSSGETQYF.